One sample yielded the 10 T cell receptor beta chains listed below, sequenced in a study of blood T cell repertoires in COVID-19. Using immunoSEQ multiplex PCR, the repertoire was profiled, and TCRdb retains in-frame clones only, with some absent. Of over 300,000 clones in the sample, 85% to 90% were seen once. The sample comprised peripheral blood. Every receptor here comes from a man younger than 30 with active or convalescent COVID-19.

The chain has TRBV6-4 and TRBJ2-1, with 14 positions matching TRBD2. The CDR3 has 17 amino acids. With V trimmed by 6 bases and J by 10 bases, 14 bases remained unmatched. CDR1 MRHNA and CDR2 SNTAGT come from the germline V gene. The chain's CDR3 is CASSRLLTSGGGREQFF. For the CDR3, the DNA is TGTGCCAGCAGCCGCCTTCTGACTAGCGGGGGGGGCAGGGAGCAGTTCTTC.

The chain uses TRBV7-6 and TRBJ2-2, with TRBD2 identical over 8 bases. The germline V gene has CDR1 SGHVS and CDR2 FNYEAQ. This CDR3 is built from 16 residues. Trimming removed 5 bases from V and 4 bases from J; junction bases left unmatched: 9. The CDR3 DNA reads as TGTGCCAGCAGCGTTAGACCGGGACTAGGCACCGGGGAGCTGTTTTTT. This sequence encodes CASSVRPGLGTGELFF.

This rearrangement joins TRBV24-1 to TRBJ2-5; D gene uncertain. Between the trimmed V and J ends, which lost 4 bases and 2 bases, there was a span of 10 bases. The CDR3 extends over 14 amino acids. Germline V gene data show CDR1 as KGHDR and CDR2 as SFDVKD. The CDR3 DNA sequence: TGTGCCACCAGTGACGAACGGTTTCAAGAGACCCAGTACTTC. Protein product: CATSDERFQETQYF.

The V call is TRBV6-5, the J call TRBJ2-3; D gene ambiguous. From germline, CDR1 is MNHEY and CDR2 SVGAGI. The CDR3 has 13 amino acids. V lost 7 bases and J lost 4, with 12 bases in between. CDR3: CASTLARSDTQYF. The CDR3 DNA follows: TGTGCCAGCACCCTGGCCCGTTCAGATACGCAGTATTTT.

V is TRBV9 and J is TRBJ1-1; TRBD1 is a possible D gene (6 bases). This CDR3 is 13 amino acids long. Germline V gives CDR1 SGDLS, CDR2 YYNGEE. The V end was cut by 4 bases, the J end by 3 bases, with 10 bases between. Here the CDR3 reads CASSFHRDTEAFF. The CDR3 bases are TGTGCCAGCAGCTTCCACAGGGACACTGAAGCTTTCTTT.

This rearrangement joins TRBV28 to TRBJ2-7; D is unclear. Trimming shortened V by 3 bases and J by 3 bases, and 6 bases separated the two germline ends. CDR1 MDHEN and CDR2 SYDVKM come from the germline V gene. The CDR3 is made up of 12 amino acids. CDR3 protein: CASSFLSYEQYF. The CDR3 bases are TGTGCCAGCAGTTTTCTAAGCTACGAGCAGTACTTC.

The V and J genes are TRBV5-4 and TRBJ1-1; 7 bases are shared with TRBD1. CDR3 length equals 15 residues. Germline V gene lookup returns CDR1 SGHNT and CDR2 YYREEE (reference sequence). The junction had 6 bases not matched to a gene; V was cut back by 4 bases and J by 0 bases. CDR3 loop: CASSAPGQLNTEAFF. CDR3 DNA: TGTGCCAGCAGCGCCCCGGGACAGTTGAACACTGAAGCTTTCTTT.

The sample holds a few counts of this clone. The chain joins TRBV9 to TRBJ1-6; D is undetermined. Trimming removed 6 bases from V and 0 bases from J, with 10 bases in between. The length of the CDR3 is 15 residues. Germline CDR1 is SGDLS and CDR2 is YYNGEE. CDR3 nucleotide sequence: TGTGCCAGCACCTTGGGGAGCTCCTATAATTCACCCCTCCACTTT. The encoded protein is CASTLGSSYNSPLHF.

The chain joins TRBV19 to TRBJ2-1, with 12 bases that match TRBD2. The V segment lost 4 bases and the J segment 2 bases; nucleotides outside the gene matches: 15. There are 20 residues in the CDR3. Germline CDR1 is LNHDA and CDR2 is SQIVND (reference sequence). This CDR3 is CASSTPELAGGPITYNEQFF. In nucleotides, the CDR3 is TGTGCCAGTAGTACGCCGGAACTAGCGGGAGGTCCTATAACCTACAATGAGCAGTTCTTC.

This sequence joins TRBV9 and TRBJ2-1; 10 nucleotides align to TRBD1. Germline V gives CDR1 SGDLS, CDR2 YYNGEE. The CDR3 runs to 15 residues. The V and J ends lost 1 base and 5 bases, in that order; junction bases with no gene match: 3. Written as DNA, the CDR3 is TGTGCCAGCAGCGTACGGGGGACAGGGGACAATGAGCAGTTCTTC. This translates into CASSVRGTGDNEQFF.